This TCR beta chain was sequenced in a study of human T cells and chemical hapten exposure. Overall study results and limits: PT1 expanded TCR counts correlated positively with patch test score.

Trimming cost V 8 bases and J 7 bases; bases outside gene matches: 8. The germline V gene encodes CDR1 DFQATT and CDR2 SNEGSKA (reference sequence). The CDR3 runs to 12 residues. This clonotype was counted ten times or more. Its target is unknown. Specified time point: patch test 2, 6 weeks after DPC sensitization. Treatment here: therapeutic diphenylcyclopropenone sensitization with weekly scalp DPC. Via MiXCR, TCRdb re-called the RACE reads, giving one row per CDR3 protein. The sample includes some 81,000 distinct CDR3 sequences, around a tenth of them seen just once. The clonotype was recovered from a man aged 18 to 35 with alopecia areata. Some clones in this sample may be carry-over from other donors' samples. The rearrangement uses TRBV20-1 and TRBJ1-5, with 7 nucleotides matching TRBD1. The input for sequencing was whole blood, taken in connection with sensitization to the hapten diphenylcyclopropenone (DPC). The CDR3 nucleotides are TGCAGTTTTGGACAGGAACCGCAGCCCCAGCATTTT. It specifies CSFGQEPQPQHF.